Each of the 28 T cell receptor beta chains below was sequenced from the same sample in a study of cytomegalovirus exposure and HLA in healthy donors. Primers: 60 Vbeta forward and 13 Jbeta reverse. Profiled with immunoSEQ multiplex PCR; TCRdb holds only in-frame clones, not every one. The profile shows more than 200,000 clones, about 79% of them singletons. Material: PBMCs. The receptor set was obtained from a man aged 18 to 29 in good health and CMV-seronegative.

The CDR3 spells CASSPPGGHGYTF. For the CDR3, the DNA is TGTGCCAGCAGCCCGCCAGGGGGACATGGCTACACCTTC. V is TRBV11-1 and J is TRBJ1-2; 7 positions agree with TRBD1. Trimming took 5 bases from V and 6 from J; bases not matched to a gene: 6. Looked up from germline, CDR1 is SGHAT and CDR2 is FQDESV (reference sequence). The CDR3 sequence is 13 residues long.

V is TRBV5-4 and J is TRBJ1-2; tentatively, D is TRBD1 (6 bases). The length of the CDR3 is 12 residues. Trimming stripped 5 bases from V and 4 bases from J, with 9 bases between. CDR1 is SGHNT, CDR2 YYREEE, per germline (reference sequence). The CDR3 spells CASRPDSYGYTF. Here the CDR3 DNA reads TGTGCCAGCAGACCGGACAGCTATGGCTACACCTTC.

The rearrangement links TRBV4-3 to TRBJ1-5; no definite D call. The CDR3 is 13 residues long. Per germline, CDR1 LGHNA and CDR2 YSLEER. Trimming took 0 bases from V and 7 from J, leaving 7 bases between them. The CDR3 loop is CASSQDGNQPQHF. The CDR3 DNA reads TGCGCCAGCAGCCAAGACGGTAACCAGCCCCAGCATTTT.

This clone has just a few counts. V usage is TRBV14 and J usage is TRBJ2-7; a possible D gene is TRBD1 (5 bases). Trimming cost V 1 base and J 3 bases, with 13 bases left between them. This CDR3 has 15 residues. Germline assignment: CDR1 SGHDN and CDR2 FVKESK. The CDR3 region is CASSQVPDTLYEQYF. The DNA of the CDR3 is TGTGCCAGCAGCCAAGTGCCGGACACCCTCTACGAGCAGTACTTC.

This chain links TRBV13 with TRBJ2-3; 8 bases match TRBD2. The CDR3 spans 17 residues. V gave up 1 base and J gave up 1 base; unmatched junction bases: 7. The germline V gene encodes CDR1 PRHDT and CDR2 FYEKMQ (reference sequence). The chain's CDR3 is CASSLVFGRGGTDTQYF. DNA for the CDR3: TGTGCCAGCAGCTTAGTTTTCGGGAGGGGCGGCACAGATACGCAGTATTTT.

V is TRBV5-6 and J is TRBJ2-3; 8 bases are shared with TRBD1. This CDR3 is built from 14 residues. Germline V lookup: CDR1 SGHDT, CDR2 YYEEEE. With 3 bases clipped from V and 8 bases from J, the junction kept 8 bases outside the gene matches. CDR3 nucleotide sequence: TGTGCCAGCAGCTCAGGGGGCTTCTTGGGTACGCAGTATTTT. Its protein is CASSSGGFLGTQYF.

This clone was counted only a few times. The rearrangement links TRBV25-1 to TRBJ2-1; 11 bases are a match to TRBD2. The CDR3 has 16 amino acids. The germline CDR1 and CDR2 sequences are MGHDK and SYGVNS. V lost 4 bases, J lost 1 base, and 3 bases stayed unmatched. CDR3 residues: CASSGGLAGSYNEQFF. The CDR3 DNA is TGTGCCAGCAGTGGAGGACTAGCGGGTTCCTACAATGAGCAGTTCTTC.

J is TRBJ2-7 and V is TRBV5-1, with D uncertain. V dropped 4 bases and J dropped 6 bases, with 17 bases sitting between them. The CDR3 sequence is 14 residues long. Germline CDR1 and CDR2: SGHRS and YFSETQ. CDR3 in DNA: TGCGCCAGCAGCCTCCCTGGAGAATCCACCGAGCAGTACTTC. Amino acids: CASSLPGESTEQYF.

The chain recombines TRBV9 with TRBJ1-2; 7 positions match TRBD1. V lost 2 bases, J lost 5 bases, and 9 bases stayed unmatched. CDR1 is SGDLS, CDR2 YYNGEE, per germline. The CDR3 has 15 amino acids. CDR3: CASSVEGDSQYGYTF. CDR3 DNA: TGTGCCAGCAGCGTGGAGGGGGACAGCCAGTATGGCTACACCTTC.

The rearrangement uses TRBV7-9 and TRBJ1-1; D is unresolved. CDR3 size: 15 residues. The germline V gene encodes CDR1 SEHNR and CDR2 FQNEAQ (reference sequence). V lost 5 bases to trimming and J lost 0 bases, with 13 bases between them. The CDR3 loop reads CASSPPLQMNTEAFF. Here the CDR3 DNA reads TGTGCCAGCAGCCCGCCCTTACAGATGAACACTGAAGCTTTCTTT.

This chain uses TRBV28 with TRBJ1-2, with 8 bases that match TRBD1. This CDR3 has 15 amino acids. V was clipped by 2 bases and J by 3 bases; unmatched bases: 5. Germline CDR1 MDHEN, CDR2 SYDVKM. The CDR3 here is CASSLNAGGDYGYTF. The CDR3 DNA follows: TGTGCCAGCAGTTTAAATGCAGGGGGCGACTATGGCTACACCTTC.

This clone was recorded a few times. In nucleotides, the CDR3 is TGTGCCAGCAGCTTCGGACAGGCAGATACGCAGTATTTT. It is translated as CASSFGQADTQYF. The chain recombines TRBV7-9 with TRBJ2-3, with TRBD1 matching 7 bases. CDR1 is SEHNR and CDR2 is FQNEAQ in the germline V gene (reference sequence). V lost 3 bases, J lost 4 bases, and 1 base stayed unmatched. The CDR3 length is 13 residues.

The chain links TRBV29-1 to TRBJ2-3; TRBD2 is a possible D gene (6 bases). In germline, CDR1 is SQVTM, CDR2 ANQGSEA. The V gene lost 5 bases and the J gene lost 3 bases, with 18 bases spanning the gap. This CDR3 comprises 15 residues. CDR3 sequence (DNA): TGCAGCGTTCCAAGGGGACCTGGGGGGACAGATACGCAGTATTTT. Translated, it gives CSVPRGPGGTDTQYF.

This clone is a singleton in its sample. The gene calls are TRBV2 and TRBJ2-1, with TRBD1 matching over 10 bases. This CDR3 comprises 19 residues. V trimming: 7 bases; J trimming: 0 bases; junction bases outside the gene matches: 15. Germline assignment: CDR1 SNHLY and CDR2 FYNNEI. The CDR3 region is CASKEDRGLLRSSYNEQFF. The CDR3 DNA reads as TGTGCCAGCAAGGAAGACAGGGGGCTTTTAAGGAGCTCCTACAATGAGCAGTTCTTC.

This clone was counted only a few times. The V gene is TRBV29-1, the J gene TRBJ2-7, with 10 positions matching TRBD1. V dropped 1 base and J dropped 1; count of bases not matched to a gene: 4. Germline CDR1 and CDR2: SQVTM and ANQGSEA. This CDR3 has 15 residues. The CDR3 DNA follows: TGCAGCGTTGAAGCCCTGGGACAGGGGTCCTACGAGCAGTACTTC. Translating it yields CSVEALGQGSYEQYF.

The rearrangement links TRBV7-8 to TRBJ2-7, with D uncertain. This CDR3 contains 13 residues. V lost 4 bases, J lost 2 bases, and 9 bases lay in between. Germline-derived CDR1 and CDR2 are SGHVS and FQNEAQ. Here the CDR3 reads CASSSRGAYEQYF. CDR3 coding DNA: TGTGCCAGCAGCTCACGCGGCGCCTACGAGCAGTACTTC. Full variable domain (rest looked up from reference TRBV7-8 and TRBJ2-7): GAGVSQSPRYKVAKRGQDVALRCDPISGHVSLFWYQQALGQGPEFLTYFQNEAQLDKSGLPSDRFFAERPEGSVSTLKIQRTQQEDSAVYLCASSSRGAYEQYFGPGTRLTVT.

This clone occurred once. The rearrangement links TRBV19 to TRBJ2-7, with 12 bases matching TRBD2. In germline, CDR1 is LNHDA, CDR2 SQIVND (reference sequence). This CDR3 has 14 residues. The V and J ends lost 6 bases and 6 bases, in that order; junction bases with no gene match: 6. CDR3 sequence reads: CASSASGRASEQYF. CDR3 sequence (DNA): TGTGCCAGTAGCGCTAGCGGGAGGGCTTCCGAGCAGTACTTC.

This chain links TRBV5-4 with TRBJ2-1; tentatively, D is TRBD2 (5 bases). The CDR3 is made up of 15 amino acids. Germline-derived CDR1 and CDR2 are SGHNT and YYREEE (reference sequence). Trimming took off 4 bases at V and 4 bases at J, with 15 bases between the two ends. The CDR3 DNA reads as TGTGCCAGCAGCAACGTCGACCCGGGATACAATGAGCAGTTCTTC. Translated, it gives CASSNVDPGYNEQFF. The whole variable domain, filled in from reference TRBV5-4 and TRBJ2-1, reads ETGVTQSPTHLIKTRGQQVTLRCSSQSGHNTVSWYQQALGQGPQFIFQYYREEENGRGNFPPRFSGLQFPNYSSELNVNALELDDSALYLCASSNVDPGYNEQFFGPGTRLTVL.

The chain is built from TRBV4-3 and TRBJ2-3; no clear D gene. Trimming shortened V by 10 bases and J by 2 bases, and 4 bases separated the two germline ends. Germline CDR1 is LGHNA and CDR2 is YSLEER. The CDR3 is made up of 10 amino acids. CDR3 bases: TGCGCCAACTACACAGATACGCAGTATTTT. Its protein product is CANYTDTQYF.

V usage is TRBV27 and J usage is TRBJ2-5; a possible D gene is TRBD1 (5 bases). The CDR3 sequence is 16 residues long. V lost 0 bases to trimming and J lost 7 bases, with 18 bases between them. Germline V CDR1 and CDR2: MNHEY, SMNVEV (reference sequence). The CDR3 DNA reads as TGTGCCAGCAGTTTATCGGTGGCCGAAGGGCAGGGGACCCAGTACTTC. Amino acids: CASSLSVAEGQGTQYF.

This chain links TRBV18 with TRBJ2-7, with D maybe TRBD1 (5 bases). Germline V gene data show CDR1 as KGHSH and CDR2 as LQKENI. V lost 5 bases to trimming and J lost 0 bases, with 11 bases between them. The CDR3 sequence is 14 residues long. The CDR3 loop is CASSVGTGSYEQYF. The DNA of the CDR3 is TGTGCCAGCTCAGTAGGAACAGGCTCCTACGAGCAGTACTTC.

This chain connects TRBV19 to TRBJ2-5, with D unclear. The CDR3 is made up of 13 amino acids. Trimming cost V 0 bases and J 6 bases, with 8 bases left between them. Germline CDR1 LNHDA, CDR2 SQIVND (reference sequence). As DNA, the CDR3 is TGTGCCAGTAGTATAGACAGTTCCAAGACCCAGTACTTC. Its translation: CASSIDSSKTQYF.

The chain carries TRBV6-1 and TRBJ2-7; no definite D call. The CDR3 sequence is 13 residues long. Trimming took off 1 base at V and 3 bases at J, with 7 bases between the two ends. The germline V gene has CDR1 MNHNS and CDR2 SASEGT. The CDR3 DNA reads TGTGCCAGCAGTGAAGACAATCTCTACGAGCAGTACTTC. Translation: CASSEDNLYEQYF.

The chain joins TRBV30 to TRBJ1-5; D gene uncertain. V was shortened by 4 bases and J by 6 bases, with 22 bases between the two germline ends. This CDR3 has 16 residues. Germline V lookup: CDR1 GTSNPN, CDR2 SVGIG (reference sequence). The CDR3, as DNA: TGTGCCTGGAAAGGAGTAAAGCGACGGCGGGTTCAGCCCCAGCATTTT. This sequence encodes CAWKGVKRRRVQPQHF.

This clone showed up just a few times. The V gene is TRBV6-5, the J gene TRBJ1-2; D is undetermined. Germline assignment: CDR1 MNHEY and CDR2 SVGAGI. V dropped 5 bases and J dropped 3 bases, with 13 bases sitting between them. This CDR3 is built from 14 residues. In nucleotides, the CDR3 is TGTGCCAGCAGTGTAAGTTTCCGGGACTATGGCTACACCTTC. Its protein is CASSVSFRDYGYTF.

This chain joins TRBV21-1 and TRBJ1-1. TRBV21-1 is reported as a pseudogene. CDR3 length: 16 residues. CDR3 in DNA: TGTGCCAGCAGCAAAAAACGGGGGGTGAGGAACACTGAAGCTTTCTTT. As protein: CASSKKRGVRNTEAFF.

The rearrangement uses TRBV5-6 and TRBJ2-3; TRBD2 matches at 13 bases. CDR3 size: 17 residues. Germline lookup yields CDR1 SGHDT and CDR2 YYEEEE. V was pared by 3 bases and J by 5 bases, with 9 bases of the junction left unmatched. The DNA of the CDR3 is TGTGCCAGCAGCTCCGGACTAGCGGGGGCCTATGGAGATACGCAGTATTTT. Residues: CASSSGLAGAYGDTQYF. The whole variable domain, remainder taken from reference TRBV5-6 and TRBJ2-3, is DAGVTQSPTHLIKTRGQQVTLRCSPKSGHDTVSWYQQALGQGPQFIFQYYEEEERQRGNFPDRFSGHQFPNYSSELNVNALLLGDSALYLCASSSGLAGAYGDTQYFGPGTRLTVL.

The rearrangement joins TRBV27 to TRBJ1-2; no definite D call. The CDR3 has 14 amino acids. Germline V gives CDR1 MNHEY, CDR2 SMNVEV (reference sequence). V dropped 1 base and J dropped 0 bases, with 6 bases sitting between them. The CDR3 nucleotides read TGTGCCAGCAGTTTATTTGGGCCTAACTATGGCTACACCTTC. It yields the protein CASSLFGPNYGYTF.